These 5 T cell receptor beta chains were sequenced from one sample in a study of PD-1 blockade in classical Hodgkin lymphoma. Relapse after autologous stem cell transplantation occurred in every patient, and brentuximab vedotin exposure varied. Clones were read by immunoSEQ multiplex PCR, and TCRdb kept only the in-frame ones, dropping some. The table lists about 93,000 clones, roughly 80% of them singletons. This material consisted of peripheral blood mononuclear cells (PBMCs), taken before the second cycle of nivolumab. The receptors come from a human donor with classical Hodgkin lymphoma.

This clone was seen once. The chain couples TRBV7-2 to TRBJ2-7; 8 nucleotides align to TRBD2. V shed 4 bases, J shed 0 bases, and the junction held 8 bases outside the gene matches. The CDR3 loop spans 16 amino acids. CDR1 SGHTA and CDR2 FQGNSA come from the germline V gene. CDR3 bases: TGTGCCAGCAGCTGGCCGGGACTAGGAAACTCCTACGAGCAGTACTTC. The encoded protein is CASSWPGLGNSYEQYF.

As DNA, the CDR3 is TGTGCCAGCAGCTCGATTGGGGAGACCCAGTACTTC. Residues: CASSSIGETQYF. This rearrangement joins TRBV5-4 to TRBJ2-5; no clear D. Per the germline V gene, CDR1 is SGHNT and CDR2 is YYREEE (reference sequence). This CDR3 comprises 12 residues. V lost 3 bases and J lost 5, with 8 bases in between.

CDR3 DNA: TGTGCCAGCAGTTTATTCGGGTGGACTAATGAAAAACTGTTTTTT. It translates to CASSLFGWTNEKLFF. The chain is built from TRBV28 and TRBJ1-4; D remains unclear. The CDR3 spans 15 residues. Germline V gene sequence: CDR1 MDHEN, CDR2 SYDVKM. Deletions cut 1 base from V and 2 bases from J, with 8 bases between.

The chain employs TRBV5-6 and TRBJ2-3, with D tentatively TRBD2 (6 bases). Germline CDR1 SGHDT, CDR2 YYEEEE. V dropped 4 bases and J dropped 1 base, with 13 bases sitting between them. The CDR3 contains 15 residues. The CDR3 DNA sequence: TGTGCCAGCAGCCGCCGGGAGTACCGCACAGATACGCAGTATTTT. It specifies CASSRREYRTDTQYF.

This clone occurred once. The CDR3 DNA reads TGTGCCAGCAGTTATACGGGGATTGGTGAAGCTTTCTTT. Protein product: CASSYTGIGEAFF. The V and J genes are TRBV28 and TRBJ1-1; D gene unclear. V was cut by 4 bases and J by 7 bases, with 13 bases left in between. This CDR3 is built from 13 residues. Germline V gene sequence: CDR1 MDHEN, CDR2 SYDVKM.